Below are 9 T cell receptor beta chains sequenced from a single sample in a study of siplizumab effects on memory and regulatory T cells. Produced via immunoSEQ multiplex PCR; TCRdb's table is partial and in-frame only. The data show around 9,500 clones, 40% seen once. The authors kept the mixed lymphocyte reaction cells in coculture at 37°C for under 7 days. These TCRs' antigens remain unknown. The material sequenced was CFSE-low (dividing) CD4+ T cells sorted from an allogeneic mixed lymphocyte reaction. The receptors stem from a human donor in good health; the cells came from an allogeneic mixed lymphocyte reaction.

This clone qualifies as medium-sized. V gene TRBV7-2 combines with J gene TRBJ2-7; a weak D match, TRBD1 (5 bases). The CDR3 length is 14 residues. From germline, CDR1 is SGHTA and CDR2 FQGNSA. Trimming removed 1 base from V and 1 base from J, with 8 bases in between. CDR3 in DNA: TGTGCCAGCAGCTTAGGGGGCGTATCCTACGAGCAGTACTTC. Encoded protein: CASSLGGVSYEQYF.

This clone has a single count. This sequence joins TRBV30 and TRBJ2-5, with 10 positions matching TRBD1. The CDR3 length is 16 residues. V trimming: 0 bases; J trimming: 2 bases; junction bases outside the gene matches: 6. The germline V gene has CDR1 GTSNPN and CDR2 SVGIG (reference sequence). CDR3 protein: CAWSVGTGAVQETQYF. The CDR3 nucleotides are TGTGCCTGGAGTGTGGGGACAGGGGCCGTTCAAGAGACCCAGTACTTC.

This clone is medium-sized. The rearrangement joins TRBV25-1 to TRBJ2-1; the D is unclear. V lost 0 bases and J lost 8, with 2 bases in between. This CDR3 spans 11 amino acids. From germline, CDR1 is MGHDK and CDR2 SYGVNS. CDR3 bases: TGTGCCAGCAGTGAATACGATGAGCAGTTCTTC. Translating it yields CASSEYDEQFF.

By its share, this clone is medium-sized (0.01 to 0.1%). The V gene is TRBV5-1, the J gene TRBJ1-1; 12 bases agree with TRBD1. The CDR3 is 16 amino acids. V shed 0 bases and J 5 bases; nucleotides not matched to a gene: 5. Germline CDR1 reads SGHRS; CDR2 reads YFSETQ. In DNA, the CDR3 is TGCGCCAGCAGCTTGGCGGGACAGGGGGCTCTTACTGAAGCTTTCTTT. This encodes CASSLAGQGALTEAFF.

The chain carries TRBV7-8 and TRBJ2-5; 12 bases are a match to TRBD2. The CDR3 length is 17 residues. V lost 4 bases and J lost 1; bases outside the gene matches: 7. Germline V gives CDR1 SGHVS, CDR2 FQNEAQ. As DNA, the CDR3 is TGTGCCAGCAGCTACTGGGGACTAGCGGGTCGCCAAGAGACCCAGTACTTC. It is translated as CASSYWGLAGRQETQYF.

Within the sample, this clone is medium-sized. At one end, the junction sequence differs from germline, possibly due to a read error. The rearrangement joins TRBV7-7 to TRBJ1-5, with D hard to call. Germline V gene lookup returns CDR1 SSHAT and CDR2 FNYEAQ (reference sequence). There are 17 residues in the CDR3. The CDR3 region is CASILSWVDTGNQPQHF. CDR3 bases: TGTGCTAGCATCCTTAGCTGGGTGGATACTGGCAATCAGCCCCAGCATTTT.

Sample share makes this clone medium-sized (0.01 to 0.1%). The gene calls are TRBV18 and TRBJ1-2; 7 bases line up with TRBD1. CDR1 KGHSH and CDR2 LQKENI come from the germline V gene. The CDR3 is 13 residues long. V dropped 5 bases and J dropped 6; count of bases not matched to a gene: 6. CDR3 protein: CASSSGTVDGYTF. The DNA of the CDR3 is TGTGCCAGCTCATCTGGGACAGTGGATGGCTACACCTTC.

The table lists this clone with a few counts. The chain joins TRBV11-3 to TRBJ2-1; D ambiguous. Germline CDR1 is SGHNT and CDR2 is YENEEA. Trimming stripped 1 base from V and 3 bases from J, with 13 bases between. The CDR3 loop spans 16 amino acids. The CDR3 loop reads CASSLVLADGYNEQFF. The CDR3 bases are TGTGCCAGCAGCTTAGTTTTGGCGGATGGCTACAATGAGCAGTTCTTC.

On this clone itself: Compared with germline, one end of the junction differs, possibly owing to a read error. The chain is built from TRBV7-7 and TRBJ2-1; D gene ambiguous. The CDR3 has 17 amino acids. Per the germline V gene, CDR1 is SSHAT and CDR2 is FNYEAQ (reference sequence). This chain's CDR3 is CASSPVVTGPSYNEQFF. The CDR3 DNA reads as TGTGCTAGCAGCCCCGTGGTGACGGGCCCCTCCTACAATGAGCAGTTCTTC.